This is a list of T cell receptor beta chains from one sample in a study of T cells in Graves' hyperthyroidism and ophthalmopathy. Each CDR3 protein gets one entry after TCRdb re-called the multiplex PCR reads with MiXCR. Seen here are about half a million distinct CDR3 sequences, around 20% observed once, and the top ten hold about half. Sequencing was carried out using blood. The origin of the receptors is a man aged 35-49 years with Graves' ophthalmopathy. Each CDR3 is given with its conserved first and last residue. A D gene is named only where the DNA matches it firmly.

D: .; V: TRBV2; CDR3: CASKEESYEQYF
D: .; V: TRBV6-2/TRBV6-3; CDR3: CASSYSTNYGYTF
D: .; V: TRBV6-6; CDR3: CASSYSMALNTEAFF
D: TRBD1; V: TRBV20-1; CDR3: CSAATGTGSYEQYF
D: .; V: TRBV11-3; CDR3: CGSGAEMNTEAFF
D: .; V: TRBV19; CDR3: CASSIGGHSNTEAFF
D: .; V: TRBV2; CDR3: CASSEFSPGEQYF
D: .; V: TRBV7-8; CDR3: CASSLEGLYEQYF
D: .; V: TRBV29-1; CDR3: CSVVRGGSYGYTF
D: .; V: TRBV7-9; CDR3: CASRARTSDTQYF
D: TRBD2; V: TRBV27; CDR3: CASSPTPTSGRAWEQYF
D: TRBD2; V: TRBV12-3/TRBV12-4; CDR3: CASSSTRTFLGQRALAGVYEQYF
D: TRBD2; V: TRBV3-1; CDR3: CASSQAVLAGRVDTQYF
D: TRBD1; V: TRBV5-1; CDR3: CASSPGQGEGYTF
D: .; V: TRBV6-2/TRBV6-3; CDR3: CASSYNRGPNYGYTF
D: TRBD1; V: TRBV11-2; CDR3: CASSLRWTGDTGELFF
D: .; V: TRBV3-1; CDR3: CASSPRGSYSSYEQYF
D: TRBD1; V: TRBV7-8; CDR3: CASSERTGTNQPQHF
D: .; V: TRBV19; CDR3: CASSIVSENTEAFF
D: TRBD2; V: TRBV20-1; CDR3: CSAESGRGGETQYF
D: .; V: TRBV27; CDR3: CASPPNGKPLYEQYF
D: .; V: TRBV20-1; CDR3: CSAMGLSYNEQFF
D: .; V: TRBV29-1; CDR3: CSGTFAYGYTF
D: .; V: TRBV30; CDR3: CAWSVLPSGEQFF
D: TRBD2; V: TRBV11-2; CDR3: CASSSKTSGGAETQYF
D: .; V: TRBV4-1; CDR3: CASSQDFARDTQYF
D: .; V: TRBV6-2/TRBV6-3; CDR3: CASRSGLRTNIQYF
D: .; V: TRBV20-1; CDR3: CSARLAHNEQFF
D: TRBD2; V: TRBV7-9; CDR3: CASSLTTSGGNYNEQFF
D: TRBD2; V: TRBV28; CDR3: CASSPKRGVGTDTQYF
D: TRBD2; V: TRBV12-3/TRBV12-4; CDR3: CASSPAGGRTYNEQFF
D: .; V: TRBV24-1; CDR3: CATSSQSSGNTIYF
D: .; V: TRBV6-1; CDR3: CASSETFGGPQETQYF
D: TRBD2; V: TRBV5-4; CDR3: CASSWGGSSYNEQFF
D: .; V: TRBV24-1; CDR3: CARRAGQPYEQYF
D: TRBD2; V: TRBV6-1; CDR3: CASKRTSGGTDTQYF
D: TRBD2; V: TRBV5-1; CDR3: CASSSREAGEQFF
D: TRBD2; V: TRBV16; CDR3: CASSHGGNSYEQYF
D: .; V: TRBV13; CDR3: CASSSRISTYEQYF
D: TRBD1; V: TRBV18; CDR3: CASSPQGQLEGAFF
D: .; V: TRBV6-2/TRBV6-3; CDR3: CASSYGFGVGNTEAFF
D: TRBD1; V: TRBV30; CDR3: CAWSPDRGTQETQYF
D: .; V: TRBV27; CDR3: CASSNRPYEQYF
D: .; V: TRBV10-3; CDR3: CAISEVGGSYEQYF
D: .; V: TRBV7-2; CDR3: CASSESQPGTLYNEQFF
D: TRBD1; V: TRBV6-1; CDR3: CASSKDPGTGLEETQYF
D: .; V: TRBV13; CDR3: CASSHGQSYEQYF
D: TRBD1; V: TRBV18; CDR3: CASSRDRLKSCEQYF
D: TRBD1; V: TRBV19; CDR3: CASSIGTGNEQFF
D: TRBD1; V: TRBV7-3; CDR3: CASSHQGAGSYGYTF
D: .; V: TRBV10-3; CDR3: CAISEGSHNEQFF
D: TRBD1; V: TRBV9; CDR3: CASSVEGQGTDTQYF
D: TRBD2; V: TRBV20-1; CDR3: CSARELAGGRMNEQFF
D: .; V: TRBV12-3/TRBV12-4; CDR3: CASSLPPGQNTGELFF
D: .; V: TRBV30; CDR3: CAYSGGGYEQYF
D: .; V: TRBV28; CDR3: CASSSGATASEQFF
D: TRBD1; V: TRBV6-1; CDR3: CASSSGQGWAFF
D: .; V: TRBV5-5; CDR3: CATTAGLNYGYTF
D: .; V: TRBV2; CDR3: CASSGAGGGAYEQYF